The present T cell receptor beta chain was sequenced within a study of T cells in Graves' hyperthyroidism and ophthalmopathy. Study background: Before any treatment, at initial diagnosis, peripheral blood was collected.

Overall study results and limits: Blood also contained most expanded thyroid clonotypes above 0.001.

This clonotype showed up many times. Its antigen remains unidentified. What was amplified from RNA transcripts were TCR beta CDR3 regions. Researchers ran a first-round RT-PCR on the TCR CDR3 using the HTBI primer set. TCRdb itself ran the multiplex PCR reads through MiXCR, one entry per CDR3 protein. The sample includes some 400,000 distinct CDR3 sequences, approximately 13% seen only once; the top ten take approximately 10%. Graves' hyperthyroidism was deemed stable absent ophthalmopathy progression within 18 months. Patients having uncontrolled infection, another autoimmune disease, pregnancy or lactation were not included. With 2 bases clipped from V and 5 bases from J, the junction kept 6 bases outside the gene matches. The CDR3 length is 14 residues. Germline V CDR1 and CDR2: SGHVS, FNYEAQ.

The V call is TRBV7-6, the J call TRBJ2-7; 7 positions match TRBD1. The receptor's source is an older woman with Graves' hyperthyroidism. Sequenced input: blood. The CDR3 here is CASSLFATGDEQYF. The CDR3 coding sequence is TGTGCCAGCAGCTTATTCGCAACAGGGGACGAGCAGTACTTC.